This TCR beta chain came from a study of control samples from healthy donors and cancer patients. The germline CDR1 and CDR2 sequences are SGHRS and YFSETQ. The ends were cut back, 2 bases at V and 4 bases at J, with 9 bases in the middle. There are 13 residues in the CDR3. The repertoire was sequenced with immunoSEQ multiplex PCR; TCRdb's copy has only in-frame clones and lacks some. This sample has tens of thousands of clones, with about 89% found just once. This clonotype was sampled from a woman in her sixties in good health. Material: blood. The V gene is TRBV5-1, the J gene TRBJ1-1; the D gene is possibly TRBD1 (5 bases). For the CDR3, the DNA is TGCGCCAGCAGCTTCCAAGGGACCACTGAAGCTTTCTTT. This sequence encodes CASSFQGTTEAFF.